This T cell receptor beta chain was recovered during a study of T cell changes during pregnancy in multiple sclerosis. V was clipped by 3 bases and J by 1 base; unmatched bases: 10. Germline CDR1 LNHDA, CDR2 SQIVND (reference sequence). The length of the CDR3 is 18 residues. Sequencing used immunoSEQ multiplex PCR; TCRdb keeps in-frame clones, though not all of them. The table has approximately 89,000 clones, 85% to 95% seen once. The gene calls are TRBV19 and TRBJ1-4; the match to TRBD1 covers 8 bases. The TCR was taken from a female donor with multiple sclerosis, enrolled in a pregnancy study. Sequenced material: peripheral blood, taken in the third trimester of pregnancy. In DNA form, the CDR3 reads TGTGCCAGTAGTATTCGAGCAGGGGGCCGACAAACTAATGAAAAACTGTTTTTT. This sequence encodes CASSIRAGGRQTNEKLFF.